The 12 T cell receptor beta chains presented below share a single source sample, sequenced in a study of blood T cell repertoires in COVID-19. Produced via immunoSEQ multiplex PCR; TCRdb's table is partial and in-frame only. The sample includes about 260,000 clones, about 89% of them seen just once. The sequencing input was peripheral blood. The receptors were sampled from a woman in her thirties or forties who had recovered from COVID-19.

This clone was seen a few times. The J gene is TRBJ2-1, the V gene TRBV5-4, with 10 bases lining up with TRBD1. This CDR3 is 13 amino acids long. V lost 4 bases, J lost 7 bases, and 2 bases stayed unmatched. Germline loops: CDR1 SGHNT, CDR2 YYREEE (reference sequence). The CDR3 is CASSRDRGNEQFF. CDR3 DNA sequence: TGTGCCAGCAGCCGGGACAGGGGTAATGAGCAGTTCTTC.

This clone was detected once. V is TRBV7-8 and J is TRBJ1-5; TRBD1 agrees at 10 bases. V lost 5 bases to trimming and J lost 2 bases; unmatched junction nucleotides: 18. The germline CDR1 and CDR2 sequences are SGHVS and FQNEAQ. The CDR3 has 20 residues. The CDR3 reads CASSRGGGGTGVFGNQPQHF. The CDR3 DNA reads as TGTGCCAGCAGCCGAGGCGGGGGCGGGACAGGGGTTTTTGGCAATCAGCCCCAGCATTTT.

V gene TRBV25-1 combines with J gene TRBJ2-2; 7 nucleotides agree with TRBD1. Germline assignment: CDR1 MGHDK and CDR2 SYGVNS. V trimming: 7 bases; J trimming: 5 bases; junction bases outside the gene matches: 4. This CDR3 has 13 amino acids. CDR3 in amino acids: CASKDRETGELFF. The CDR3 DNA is TGTGCCAGCAAAGACAGGGAAACCGGGGAGCTGTTTTTT.

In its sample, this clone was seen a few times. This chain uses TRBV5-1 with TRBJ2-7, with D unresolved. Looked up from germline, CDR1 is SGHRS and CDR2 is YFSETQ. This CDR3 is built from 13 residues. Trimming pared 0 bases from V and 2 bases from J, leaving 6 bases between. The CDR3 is CASSLGEAYEQYF. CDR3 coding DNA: TGCGCCAGCAGCTTGGGAGAGGCCTACGAGCAGTACTTC.

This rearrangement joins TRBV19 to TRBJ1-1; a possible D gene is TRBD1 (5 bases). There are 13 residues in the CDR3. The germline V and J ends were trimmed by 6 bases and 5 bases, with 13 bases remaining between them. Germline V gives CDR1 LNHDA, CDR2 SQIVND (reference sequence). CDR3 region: CASRGRGETEAFF. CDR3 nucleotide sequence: TGTGCCAGTAGGGGACGGGGGGAAACTGAAGCTTTCTTT.

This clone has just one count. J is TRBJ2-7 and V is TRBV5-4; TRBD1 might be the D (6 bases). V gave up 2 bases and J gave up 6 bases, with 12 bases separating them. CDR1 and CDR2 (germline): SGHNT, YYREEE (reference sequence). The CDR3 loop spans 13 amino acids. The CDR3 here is CASSFTGSREQYF. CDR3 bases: TGTGCCAGCAGCTTTACAGGGTCACGCGAGCAGTACTTC.

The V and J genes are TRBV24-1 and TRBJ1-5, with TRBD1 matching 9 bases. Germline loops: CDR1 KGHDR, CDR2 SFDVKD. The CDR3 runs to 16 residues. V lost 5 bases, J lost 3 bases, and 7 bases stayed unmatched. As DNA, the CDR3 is TGTGCCACCAGTGCCGGAACAGGGGGCCCCAATCAGCCCCAGCATTTT. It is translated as CATSAGTGGPNQPQHF.

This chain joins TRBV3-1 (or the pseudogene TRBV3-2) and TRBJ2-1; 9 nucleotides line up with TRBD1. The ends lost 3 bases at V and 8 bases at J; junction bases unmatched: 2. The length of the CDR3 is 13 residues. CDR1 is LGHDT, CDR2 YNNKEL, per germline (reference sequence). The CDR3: CASSHRTGDEQFF. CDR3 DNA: TGTGCCAGCAGCCATCGGACAGGGGATGAGCAGTTCTTC.

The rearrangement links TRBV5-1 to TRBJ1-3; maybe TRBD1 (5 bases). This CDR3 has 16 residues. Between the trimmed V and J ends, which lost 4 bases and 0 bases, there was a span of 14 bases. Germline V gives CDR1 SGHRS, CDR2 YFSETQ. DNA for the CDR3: TGCGCCAGCAGCGCGGACGGGGGAGCCTCTGGAAACACCATATATTTT. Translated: CASSADGGASGNTIYF.

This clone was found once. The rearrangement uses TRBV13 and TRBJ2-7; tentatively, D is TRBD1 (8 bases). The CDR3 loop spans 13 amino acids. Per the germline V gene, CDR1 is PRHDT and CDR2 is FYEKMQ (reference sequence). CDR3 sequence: CASGTGLSYEQYF. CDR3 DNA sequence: TGTGCGAGCGGGACAGGACTCTCCTACGAGCAGTACTTC.

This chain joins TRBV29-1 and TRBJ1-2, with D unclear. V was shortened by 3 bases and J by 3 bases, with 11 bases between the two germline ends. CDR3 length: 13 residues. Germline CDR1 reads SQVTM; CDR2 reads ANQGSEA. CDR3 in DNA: TGCAGCGTTGAGGCGGCAGAGCACTATGGCTACACCTTC. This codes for CSVEAAEHYGYTF.

The CDR3 loop reads CASSVAGSGNTIYF. CDR3 coding DNA: TGTGCCAGCAGCGTAGCAGGCTCTGGAAACACCATATATTTT. J is TRBJ1-3 and V is TRBV9; D is unclear. V lost 0 bases, J lost 0 bases, and 4 bases lay in between. The germline V gene has CDR1 SGDLS and CDR2 YYNGEE. The CDR3 is 14 residues long.